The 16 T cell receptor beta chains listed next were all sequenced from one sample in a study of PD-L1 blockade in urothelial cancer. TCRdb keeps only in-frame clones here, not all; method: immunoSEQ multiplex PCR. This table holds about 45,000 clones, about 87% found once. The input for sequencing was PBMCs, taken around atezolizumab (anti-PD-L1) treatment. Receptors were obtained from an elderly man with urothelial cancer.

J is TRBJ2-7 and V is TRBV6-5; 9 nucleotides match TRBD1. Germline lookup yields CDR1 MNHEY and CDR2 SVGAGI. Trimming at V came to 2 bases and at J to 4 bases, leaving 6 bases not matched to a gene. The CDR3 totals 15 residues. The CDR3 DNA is TGTGCCAGCAGTTACCCACAGGGGGCGCGGTACGAGCAGTACTTC. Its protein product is CASSYPQGARYEQYF.

The CDR3, as DNA: TGTGCCAGCAGCTTAGAGGGAGCAGAGACCCAGTACTTC. It encodes CASSLEGAETQYF. The chain couples TRBV11-2 to TRBJ2-5; TRBD2 is a possible D gene (5 bases). Looked up from germline, CDR1 is SGHAT and CDR2 is FQNNGV. V was pared by 0 bases and J by 4 bases, with 6 bases between. The CDR3 spans 13 residues.

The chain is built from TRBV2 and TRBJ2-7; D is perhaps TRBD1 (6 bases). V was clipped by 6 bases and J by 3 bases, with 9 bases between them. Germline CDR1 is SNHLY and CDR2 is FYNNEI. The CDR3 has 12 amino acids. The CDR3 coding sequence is TGTGCCAGCAGGTCACAGGGCTACGAGCAGTACTTC. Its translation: CASRSQGYEQYF. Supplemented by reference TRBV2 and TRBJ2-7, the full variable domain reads EPEVTQTPSHQVTQMGQEVILRCVPISNHLYFYWYRQILGQKVEFLVSFYNNEISEKSEIFDDQFSVERPDGSNFTLKIRSTKLEDSAMYFCASRSQGYEQYFGPGTRLTVT.

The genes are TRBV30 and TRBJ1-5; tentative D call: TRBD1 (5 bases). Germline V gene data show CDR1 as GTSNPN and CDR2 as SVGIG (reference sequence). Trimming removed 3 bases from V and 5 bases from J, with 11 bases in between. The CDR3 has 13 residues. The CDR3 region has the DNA TGTGCCTGGAGCGAAGGAGGGGATCAGCCCCAGCATTTT. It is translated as CAWSEGGDQPQHF.

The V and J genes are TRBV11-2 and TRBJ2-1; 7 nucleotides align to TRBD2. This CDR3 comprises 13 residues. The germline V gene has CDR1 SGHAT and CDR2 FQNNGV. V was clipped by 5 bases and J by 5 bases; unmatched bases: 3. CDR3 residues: CASSRDYNNEQFF. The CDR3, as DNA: TGTGCCAGCAGCCGGGACTACAACAATGAGCAGTTCTTC.

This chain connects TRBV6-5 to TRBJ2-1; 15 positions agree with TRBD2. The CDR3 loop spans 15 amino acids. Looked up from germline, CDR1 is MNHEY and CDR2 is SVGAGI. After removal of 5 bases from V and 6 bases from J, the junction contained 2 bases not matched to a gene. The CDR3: CASSRTSGRGNEQFF. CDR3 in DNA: TGTGCCAGCAGTCGGACTAGCGGGAGGGGCAATGAGCAGTTCTTC.

CDR3 coding DNA: TGCGCCAGCAGCTTGGGGCCTAGCACAGATACGCAGTATTTT. Amino acid sequence: CASSLGPSTDTQYF. The V gene is TRBV5-1, the J gene TRBJ2-3, with D uncertain. The V and J ends lost 0 bases and 0 bases respectively, with 5 bases between them. Germline V gene sequence: CDR1 SGHRS, CDR2 YFSETQ. The CDR3 sequence is 14 residues long.

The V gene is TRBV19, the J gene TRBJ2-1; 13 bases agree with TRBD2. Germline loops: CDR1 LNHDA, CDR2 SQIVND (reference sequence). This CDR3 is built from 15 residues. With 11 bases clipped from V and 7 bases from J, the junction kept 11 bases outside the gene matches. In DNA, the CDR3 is TGTGCCGTAGGACTAGCGGGAGTGAATTATAATGAGCAGTTCTTC. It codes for CAVGLAGVNYNEQFF.

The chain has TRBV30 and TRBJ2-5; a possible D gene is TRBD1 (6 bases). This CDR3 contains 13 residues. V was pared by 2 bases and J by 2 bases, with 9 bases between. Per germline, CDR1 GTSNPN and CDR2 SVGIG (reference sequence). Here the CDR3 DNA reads TGTGCCTGGAGTCTCGGACAGCAAGAGACCCAGTACTTC. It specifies CAWSLGQQETQYF.

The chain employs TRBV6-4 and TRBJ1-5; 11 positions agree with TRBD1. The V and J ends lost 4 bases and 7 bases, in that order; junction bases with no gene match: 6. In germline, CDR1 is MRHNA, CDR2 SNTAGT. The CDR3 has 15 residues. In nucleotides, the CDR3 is TGTGCCAGCAGTGGGGACAGGGGGATCGGGCAGCCCCAGCATTTT. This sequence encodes CASSGDRGIGQPQHF.

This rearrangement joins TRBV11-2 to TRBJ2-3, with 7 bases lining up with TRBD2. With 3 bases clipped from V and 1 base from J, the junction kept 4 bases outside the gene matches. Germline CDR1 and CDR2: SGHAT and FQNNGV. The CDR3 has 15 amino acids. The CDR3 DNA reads TGTGCCAGCAGCTTTGGTACTAGCGGCACAGATACGCAGTATTTT. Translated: CASSFGTSGTDTQYF. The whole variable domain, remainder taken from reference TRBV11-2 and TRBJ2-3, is EAGVAQSPRYKIIEKRQSVAFWCNPISGHATLYWYQQILGQGPKLLIQFQNNGVVDDSQLPKDRFSAERLKGVDSTLKIQPAKLEDSAVYLCASSFGTSGTDTQYFGPGTRLTVL.

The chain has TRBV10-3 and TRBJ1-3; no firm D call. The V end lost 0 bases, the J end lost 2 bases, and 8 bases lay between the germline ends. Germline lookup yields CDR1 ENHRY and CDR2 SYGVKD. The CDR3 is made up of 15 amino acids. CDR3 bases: TGTGCCATCAGTGAGTCGGAGTGGACTGGAAACACCATATATTTT. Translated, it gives CAISESEWTGNTIYF.

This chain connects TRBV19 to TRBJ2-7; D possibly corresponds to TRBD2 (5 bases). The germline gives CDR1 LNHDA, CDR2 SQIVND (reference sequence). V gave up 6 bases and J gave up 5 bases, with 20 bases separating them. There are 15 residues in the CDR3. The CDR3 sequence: CASSRYAVPGDEQYF. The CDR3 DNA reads TGTGCCAGTAGCCGATACGCGGTCCCCGGGGACGAGCAGTACTTC.

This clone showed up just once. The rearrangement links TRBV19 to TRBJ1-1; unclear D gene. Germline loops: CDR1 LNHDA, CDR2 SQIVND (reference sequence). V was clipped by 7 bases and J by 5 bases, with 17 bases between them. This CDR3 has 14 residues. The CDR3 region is CASNPTNGDTEAFF. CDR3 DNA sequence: TGTGCCAGTAACCCTACCAACGGGGATACTGAAGCTTTCTTT. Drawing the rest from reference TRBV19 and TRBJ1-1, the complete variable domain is DGGITQSPKYLFRKEGQNVTLSCEQNLNHDAMYWYRQDPGQGLRLIYYSQIVNDFQKGDIAEGYSVSREKKESFPLTVTSAQKNPTAFYLCASNPTNGDTEAFFGQGTRLTVV.

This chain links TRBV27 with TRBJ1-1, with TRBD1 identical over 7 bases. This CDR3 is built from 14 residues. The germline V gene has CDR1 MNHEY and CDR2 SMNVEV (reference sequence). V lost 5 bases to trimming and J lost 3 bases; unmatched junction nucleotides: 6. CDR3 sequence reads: CASSVTGTYTEAFF. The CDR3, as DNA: TGTGCCAGCAGTGTGACAGGGACGTACACTGAAGCTTTCTTT.

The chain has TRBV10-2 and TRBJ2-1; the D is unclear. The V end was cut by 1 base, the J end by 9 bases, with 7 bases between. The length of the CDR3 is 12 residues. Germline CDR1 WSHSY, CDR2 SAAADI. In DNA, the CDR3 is TGCGCCAGCAGTGAGTTCCCAGTTGAGCAGTTCTTC. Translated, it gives CASSEFPVEQFF.